The 20 T cell receptor beta chains reported below all come from one sample, sequenced in a study of graft-versus-host responses after intestinal transplantation. Using immunoSEQ multiplex PCR, the repertoire was profiled, and TCRdb retains in-frame clones only, with some absent. This table holds about 9,700 clones, 31% found once. Sequenced here: alloreactive CD4+ T cells from a mixed lymphocyte reaction culture, sampled before transplantation. Subset specified: CFSE-low proliferating T cells sorted from roughly 6-day pre-transplant mixed lymphocyte reaction (GvH or HvG direction). The receptors were sampled from a human patient who was an organ donor for intestinal transplantation.

This clone is labeled medium-sized (0.01 to 0.1%). The V and J genes are TRBV18 and TRBJ1-1, with 10 bases that match TRBD1. The CDR3 consists of 13 residues. V lost 6 bases to trimming and J lost 3 bases; unmatched junction nucleotides: 1. Germline values: CDR1 KGHSH, CDR2 LQKENI. The CDR3 DNA is TGTGCCAGCTCGACAGGGGGCGACACTGAAGCTTTCTTT. It translates to CASSTGGDTEAFF.

This clone is medium-sized in the sample. J is TRBJ1-3 and V is TRBV19; TRBD1 might be the D (6 bases). In germline, CDR1 is LNHDA, CDR2 SQIVND (reference sequence). The CDR3 is 14 residues long. Trimming took 9 bases from V and 4 from J, leaving 16 bases between them. This CDR3 is CASEPPGVGNTIYF. The CDR3 DNA follows: TGTGCCAGCGAACCCCCAGGGGTCGGAAACACCATATATTTT.

The chain links TRBV30 to TRBJ1-6, with D uncertain. The germline V and J ends were trimmed by 0 bases and 8 bases, with 8 bases remaining between them. The CDR3 sequence is 13 residues long. Germline values: CDR1 GTSNPN, CDR2 SVGIG (reference sequence). CDR3 sequence: CAWSVRPDSPLHF. The CDR3 DNA is TGTGCCTGGAGTGTACGACCGGATTCACCCCTCCACTTT. The full variable domain, with the rest looked up from reference TRBV30 and TRBJ1-6, is SQTIHQWPATLVQPVGSPLSLECTVEGTSNPNLYWYRQAAGRGLQLLFYSVGIGQISSEVPQNLSASRPQDRQFILSSKKLLLSDSGFYLCAWSVRPDSPLHFGNGTRLTVT.

V gene TRBV18 combines with J gene TRBJ2-5; TRBD1 is a possible D gene (6 bases). The CDR3 covers 14 residues. Per germline, CDR1 KGHSH and CDR2 LQKENI. The V end was cut by 2 bases, the J end by 3 bases, with 10 bases between. CDR3 nucleotide sequence: TGTGCCAGCTCACCAGACAGGAGAAAAGAGACCCAGTACTTC. Its protein is CASSPDRRKETQYF.

The chain combines TRBV5-6 with TRBJ2-1, with D hard to call. Deletions cut 2 bases from V and 6 bases from J, with 0 bases between. CDR3 length: 10 amino acids. The V gene's germline CDR1 is SGHDT and CDR2 YYEEEE. DNA of the CDR3: TGTGCCAGCAGCTTCAATGAGCAGTTCTTC. Protein sequence: CASSFNEQFF. Full variable domain (remainder filled in from reference TRBV5-6 and TRBJ2-1): DAGVTQSPTHLIKTRGQQVTLRCSPKSGHDTVSWYQQALGQGPQFIFQYYEEEERQRGNFPDRFSGHQFPNYSSELNVNALLLGDSALYLCASSFNEQFFGPGTRLTVL.

The V gene is TRBV5-4, the J gene TRBJ2-1, with TRBD2 as a possible D gene (5 bases). CDR3 size: 17 residues. Between the trimmed V and J ends, which lost 4 bases and 4 bases, there was a span of 21 bases. Germline V gives CDR1 SGHNT, CDR2 YYREEE (reference sequence). CDR3 sequence: CASSPPRQRKDYNEQFF. CDR3 in DNA: TGTGCCAGCAGCCCCCCTCGTCAGCGGAAAGATTACAATGAGCAGTTCTTC.

This rearrangement joins TRBV11-2 to TRBJ1-3; D perhaps matches TRBD1 (5 bases). This CDR3 comprises 15 residues. Germline V CDR1 and CDR2: SGHAT, FQNNGV. V shed 4 bases and J shed 4 bases, with 14 bases lying between them. This CDR3 is CASSSTGGTGNTIYF. CDR3 in DNA: TGTGCCAGCAGCTCCACTGGGGGAACCGGAAACACCATATATTTT.

A few counts support this clone. Being one base from a much bigger clone, this may be a read error. The V gene is TRBV5-1, the J gene TRBJ2-7; the D is unclear. Trimming pared 0 bases from V and 7 bases from J, leaving 20 bases between. Germline CDR1 and CDR2: SGHRS and YFSETQ. This CDR3 has 16 amino acids. The CDR3 protein is CASSLADRRAVGEQYF. The CDR3 DNA sequence: TGCGCCAGCAGCTTGGCCGACCGACGGGCTGTGGGGGAGCAGTACTTC.

The chain has TRBV5-1 and TRBJ2-2; the D gene is possibly TRBD1 (5 bases). Germline V gives CDR1 SGHRS, CDR2 YFSETQ. The CDR3 has 15 residues. V was trimmed by 4 bases and J by 4 bases, leaving 14 bases between them. CDR3 coding DNA: TGCGCCAGCAGCCCTGCCCAGGGTGGCACCGGGGAGCTGTTTTTT. Translating gives CASSPAQGGTGELFF.

The chain employs TRBV9 and TRBJ2-1; the match to TRBD2 covers 8 bases. The ends lost 4 bases at V and 4 bases at J; junction bases unmatched: 7. Germline CDR1 reads SGDLS; CDR2 reads YYNGEE. CDR3 length: 15 amino acids. CDR3 DNA: TGTGCCAGCAGCCCGGCGGGGGGAAGTTACAATGAGCAGTTCTTC. Translation: CASSPAGGSYNEQFF.

CDR3 in DNA: TGCAGCGTTGAAGGCCAAGTGGGCGGCTACACCTTC. It codes for CSVEGQVGGYTF. The chain joins TRBV29-1 to TRBJ1-2; unclear D gene. Germline CDR1 reads SQVTM; CDR2 reads ANQGSEA. This CDR3 comprises 12 residues. V was trimmed by 1 base and J by 8 bases, leaving 11 bases between them.

The rearrangement links TRBV19 to TRBJ2-1; TRBD1 is a possible D gene (8 bases). Trimming pared 4 bases from V and 9 bases from J, leaving 25 bases between. The CDR3 covers 17 residues. Germline CDR1 reads LNHDA; CDR2 reads SQIVND (reference sequence). The DNA for the CDR3 is TGTGCCAGTAGTACGGGGGGCCGACAGGGGCCACGGGGTGAGCAGTTCTTC. The encoded protein is CASSTGGRQGPRGEQFF.

This clone was seen a handful of times. The V and J genes are TRBV19 and TRBJ1-2; D gene unclear. The V end was cut by 6 bases, the J end by 0 bases, with 5 bases between. This CDR3 is built from 12 residues. Germline V CDR1 and CDR2: LNHDA, SQIVND (reference sequence). The CDR3 nucleotides read TGTGCCAGTAGGACAACTAACTATGGCTACACCTTC. Its protein product is CASRTTNYGYTF.

Relative to its sample, this clone is medium-sized. This rearrangement joins TRBV5-5 to TRBJ2-7; TRBD2 is a possible D gene (6 bases). From germline, CDR1 is SGHKS and CDR2 YYEKEE (reference sequence). This CDR3 is built from 13 residues. The V end was cut by 3 bases, the J end by 3 bases, with 10 bases between. CDR3: CASSWGGDYEQYF. The DNA of the CDR3 is TGTGCCAGCAGCTGGGGCGGGGACTACGAGCAGTACTTC.

The chain links TRBV18 to TRBJ1-1, with 9 nucleotides matching TRBD1. The length of the CDR3 is 13 residues. Trimming took 3 bases from V and 4 from J; bases not matched to a gene: 0. CDR1 and CDR2 (germline): KGHSH, LQKENI. The CDR3 DNA reads as TGTGCCAGCTCACCGACAGGGGGCACTGAAGCTTTCTTT. Translating it yields CASSPTGGTEAFF.

This clone was seen a handful of times. J is TRBJ2-7 and V is TRBV10-3; the D is unclear. Per the germline V gene, CDR1 is ENHRY and CDR2 is SYGVKD. There are 14 residues in the CDR3. Trimming shortened V by 1 base and J by 5 bases, and 12 bases separated the two germline ends. The CDR3 sequence: CAISELVGRNEQYF. The CDR3 coding sequence is TGTGCCATCAGTGAGTTGGTAGGACGGAACGAGCAGTACTTC.

The chain links TRBV19 to TRBJ2-2, with 9 bases lining up with TRBD2. With V trimmed by 4 bases and J by 0 bases, 0 bases remained unmatched. Germline CDR1 and CDR2: LNHDA and SQIVND (reference sequence). CDR3 length equals 15 residues. Written as DNA, the CDR3 is TGTGCCAGTAGTAGGACTAGCGCGAACACCGGGGAGCTGTTTTTT. Translated, it gives CASSRTSANTGELFF.

The chain recombines TRBV5-1 with TRBJ2-7, with 8 bases matching TRBD1. The CDR3 covers 13 residues. V shed 4 bases and J 2 bases; nucleotides not matched to a gene: 2. The germline CDR1 and CDR2 sequences are SGHRS and YFSETQ. The CDR3 spells CASSQGQAYEQYF. CDR3 sequence (DNA): TGCGCCAGCAGCCAGGGACAGGCCTACGAGCAGTACTTC. The full variable domain, its missing parts supplied by reference TRBV5-1 and TRBJ2-7, is KAGVTQTPRYLIKTRGQQVTLSCSPISGHRSVSWYQQTPGQGLQFLFEYFSETQRNKGNFPGRFSGRQFSNSRSEMNVSTLELGDSALYLCASSQGQAYEQYFGPGTRLTVT.

This clone was found many times. Other DNA sequences in this specimen translate into the identical CDR3. The chain combines TRBV9 with TRBJ2-3; D may be TRBD2 (7 bases). Trimming took off 5 bases at V and 6 bases at J, with 13 bases between the two ends. The CDR3 consists of 13 residues. Germline V CDR1 and CDR2: SGDLS, YYNGEE. The CDR3 sequence: CASRGRGDDTQYF. The CDR3 DNA reads TGTGCCAGCAGGGGGAGGGGGGACGATACGCAGTATTTT.

In this sample, this clone turned up a few times. V gene TRBV19 combines with J gene TRBJ1-2; 8 bases fit TRBD1. This CDR3 has 12 amino acids. Germline V gene lookup returns CDR1 LNHDA and CDR2 SQIVND (reference sequence). Trimming at V came to 7 bases and at J to 7 bases, leaving 5 bases not matched to a gene. This CDR3 is CASNQGAGGYTF. CDR3 DNA: TGTGCCAGTAACCAGGGGGCTGGTGGCTACACCTTC.